This TCR beta chain stems from a study of radiotherapy plus CTLA-4 blockade in lung cancer. Across the study: Patients showed objective responses in 15% to 20% of cases, and disease control was achieved by 30% to 35%.

This table comes from immunoSEQ multiplex PCR, and its TCRdb copy is limited to in-frame clones, with some not included. The sample has 130,000 or so clones, approximately 90% seen once. Study-level results: The best predictor of response was reported to be early blood T cell clone dynamics, with interferon-beta. Expansion in blood of tumor-derived TCR clones was seen after radiotherapy plus ipilimumab.

The V end lost 5 bases, the J end lost 4 bases, and 23 bases lay between the germline ends. Germline V CDR1 and CDR2: SGHNT, YENEEA. CDR3 length: 17 amino acids. In the case of this clone: Its antigen is unidentified.

The sequence was obtained from a human donor with non-small cell lung cancer that progressed on radiotherapy plus ipilimumab. V gene TRBV11-3 combines with J gene TRBJ1-2; D might be TRBD1 (6 bases). Sequencing used peripheral blood, obtained from a patient treated with radiotherapy plus ipilimumab. DNA for the CDR3: TGTGCCAGCAGCCCACAGGGCCGTTTGATTGTAAGCTATGGCTACACCTTC. This sequence encodes CASSPQGRLIVSYGYTF.